These T cell receptor beta chains were read from a single sample in a study of shared clonotypes between healthy human individuals. Here immunoSEQ multiplex PCR was the method, and the copy in TCRdb shows in-frame clones only, minus some. The sample shows about 730,000 clones, 55% to 75% of them seen only once. The specimen sequenced was memory CD4+ T cells sorted from blood. The receptors originated from a woman in her 30s in good health. Both conserved end residues are part of each CDR3. The D gene is left open where the match is weak. Clone size is given for some rows only: seen once, a few or many times, or a class if the clone is expanded.

J gene: TRBJ2-1; V gene: TRBV19; D gene: TRBD2; clone size: .; CDR3 DNA: TGTGCCAGTAGTATGGGCGGGAGCTCCTACAATGAGCAGTTCTTC; CDR3 protein: CASSMGGSSYNEQFF
J gene: TRBJ2-7; V gene: TRBV5-1; D gene: TRBD2; clone size: .; CDR3 DNA: TGCGCCAGCAGCCTCGTAGCGGGAGGGCCTGACGAGCAGTACTTC; CDR3 protein: CASSLVAGGPDEQYF
J gene: TRBJ2-7; V gene: TRBV30; D gene: .; clone size: few; CDR3 DNA: TGTGCCTGGAGTATCAGTAGGTACGAGCAGTACTTC; CDR3 protein: CAWSISRYEQYF
J gene: TRBJ2-3; V gene: TRBV21-1; D gene: .; clone size: .; CDR3 DNA: TGTGCCAGCAGCAAAGCAGGGGGGCTAGGCTCAGATACGCAGTATTTT; CDR3 protein: CASSKAGGLGSDTQYF
J gene: TRBJ2-5; V gene: TRBV10-2; D gene: .; clone size: .; CDR3 DNA: TGCGCCAGCTCGGATTCAGGTCGGGAGACCCAGTACTTC; CDR3 protein: CASSDSGRETQYF
J gene: TRBJ2-3; V gene: TRBV9; D gene: TRBD1; clone size: .; CDR3 DNA: TGTGCCAGCAGCCACCGGGACAGTTACACAGATACGCAGTATTTT; CDR3 protein: CASSHRDSYTDTQYF
J gene: TRBJ2-7; V gene: TRBV5-1; D gene: TRBD2; clone size: .; CDR3 DNA: TGCGCCAGCAGCTTGGCCGCGCGGGAGCTCTCCTACGAGCAGTACTTC; CDR3 protein: CASSLAARELSYEQYF
J gene: TRBJ2-5; V gene: TRBV27; D gene: .; clone size: .; CDR3 DNA: TGTGCCAGCAGTAAAGGGGAGACCCAGTACTTC; CDR3 protein: CASSKGETQYF
J gene: TRBJ2-1; V gene: TRBV5-6; D gene: .; clone size: .; CDR3 DNA: TGTGCCAGCAGCTTGCCGGAAGGGTCCTACAATGAGCAGTTCTTC; CDR3 protein: CASSLPEGSYNEQFF
J gene: TRBJ1-2; V gene: TRBV4-1; D gene: .; clone size: .; CDR3 DNA: TGCGCCAGCAGCCAGGTAATACCAGGCTATGGCTACACCTTC; CDR3 protein: CASSQVIPGYGYTF
J gene: TRBJ2-7; V gene: TRBV27; D gene: .; clone size: .; CDR3 DNA: TGTGCCAGCAGTGCCTACCCCGTCGGGACCTACGAGCAGTACTTC; CDR3 protein: CASSAYPVGTYEQYF
J gene: TRBJ1-5; V gene: TRBV18; D gene: .; clone size: .; CDR3 DNA: TGTGCCAGCTCACCACCTGGACTATATAGCAATCAGCCCCAGCATTTT; CDR3 protein: CASSPPGLYSNQPQHF
J gene: TRBJ2-1; V gene: TRBV5-1; D gene: TRBD2; clone size: once; CDR3 DNA: TGCGCCAGCAGCCTCCAGAGCGGGAACTACAATGAGCAGTTCTTC; CDR3 protein: CASSLQSGNYNEQFF
J gene: TRBJ2-4; V gene: TRBV4-1; D gene: .; clone size: .; CDR3 DNA: TGCGCCAGCAGCCAAGGTGGCCCGGGACCTATCCCCCCTCTAGCCAAAAACATTCAGTACTTC; CDR3 protein: CASSQGGPGPIPPLAKNIQYF
J gene: TRBJ1-2; V gene: TRBV30; D gene: TRBD1; clone size: .; CDR3 DNA: TGTGCCTGGGAGACCGGGACAGGGGAATATGGCTACACCTTC; CDR3 protein: CAWETGTGEYGYTF
J gene: TRBJ1-2; V gene: TRBV6-6; D gene: .; clone size: .; CDR3 DNA: TGTGCCAGCAGTTACACGCAGGGCGGCTACACCTTC; CDR3 protein: CASSYTQGGYTF
J gene: TRBJ2-7; V gene: TRBV27; D gene: .; clone size: few; CDR3 DNA: TGTGCCAGCAGTTTTAAGGGCTACGAGCAGTACTTC; CDR3 protein: CASSFKGYEQYF
J gene: TRBJ2-7; V gene: TRBV5-6; D gene: .; clone size: once; CDR3 DNA: TGTGCCAGCAGCTTGGCCGGCTATACCCCTCCCTACGAGCAGTACTTC; CDR3 protein: CASSLAGYTPPYEQYF
J gene: TRBJ2-5; V gene: TRBV23-1; D gene: TRBD2; clone size: few; CDR3 DNA: TGCGCCAGCAGTCAAGGGCTAGCGGGCCAAGAGACCCAGTACTTC; CDR3 protein: CASSQGLAGQETQYF
J gene: TRBJ2-2; V gene: TRBV19; D gene: TRBD1; clone size: .; CDR3 DNA: TGTGCCAGTACCAATGGGGGACAGGTCACCGGGGAGCTGTTTTTT; CDR3 protein: CASTNGGQVTGELFF
J gene: TRBJ2-3; V gene: TRBV18; D gene: TRBD2; clone size: many; CDR3 DNA: TGTGCCAGCTCACCTGGACTAGCGAGCACAGATACGCAGTATTTT; CDR3 protein: CASSPGLASTDTQYF
J gene: TRBJ2-3; V gene: TRBV7-2; D gene: TRBD2; clone size: .; CDR3 DNA: TGTGCCAGCAGCTTGGCAACCGTAGCGGGAGCTAGCACAGATACGCAGTATTTT; CDR3 protein: CASSLATVAGASTDTQYF
J gene: TRBJ2-5; V gene: TRBV7-9; D gene: TRBD2; clone size: .; CDR3 DNA: TGTGCCAGCAGCTTAAGACTAGCGGGACTGGTTGAGACCCAGTACTTC; CDR3 protein: CASSLRLAGLVETQYF
J gene: TRBJ1-5; V gene: TRBV28; D gene: .; clone size: .; CDR3 DNA: TGTGCCAGCAGTTTTTCAGGGGCCTTCAATCAGCCCCAGCATTTT; CDR3 protein: CASSFSGAFNQPQHF
J gene: TRBJ2-3; V gene: TRBV7-9; D gene: .; clone size: .; CDR3 DNA: TGTGCCAGCAGCCCAGGGGAGTGGAGCACAGATACGCAGTATTTT; CDR3 protein: CASSPGEWSTDTQYF
J gene: TRBJ2-1; V gene: TRBV2; D gene: TRBD2; clone size: .; CDR3 DNA: TGTGCCAGCAGTGAAAGCGGGAGAGGTAATGAGCAGTTCTTC; CDR3 protein: CASSESGRGNEQFF
J gene: TRBJ1-5; V gene: TRBV7-2; D gene: .; clone size: .; CDR3 DNA: TGTGCCAGCAGCTTAGTCCCGGGGGCGGGTCAGCCCCAGCATTTT; CDR3 protein: CASSLVPGAGQPQHF
J gene: TRBJ1-3; V gene: TRBV5-1; D gene: .; clone size: once; CDR3 DNA: TGCGCCAGCAGCTTGGAGGGTGCCCACTCTGGAAACACCATATATTTT; CDR3 protein: CASSLEGAHSGNTIYF
J gene: TRBJ2-7; V gene: TRBV29-1; D gene: TRBD2; clone size: .; CDR3 DNA: TGCAGCGTTTATAGCGGGAGCGGCTACGAGCAGTACTTC; CDR3 protein: CSVYSGSGYEQYF
J gene: TRBJ2-7; V gene: TRBV21-1; D gene: .; clone size: .; CDR3 DNA: TGTGCCAGCAGCCCACCCGGGACTAAAACTTCATCGGGCTACGAGCAGTACTTC; CDR3 protein: CASSPPGTKTSSGYEQYF
J gene: TRBJ2-1; V gene: TRBV27; D gene: TRBD2; clone size: .; CDR3 DNA: TGTGCCAGCAATTCCCTAGCGGGAGGGAACAATGAGCAGTTCTTC; CDR3 protein: CASNSLAGGNNEQFF
J gene: TRBJ2-5; V gene: TRBV7-8; D gene: .; clone size: .; CDR3 DNA: TGTGCCAGCAGGGCCCCCGCAGAGACCCAGTACTTC; CDR3 protein: CASRAPAETQYF
J gene: TRBJ1-1; V gene: TRBV5-4; D gene: .; clone size: .; CDR3 DNA: TGTGCCAGCAGCTTGGGGTCCAGGACAAACACTGAAGCTTTCTTT; CDR3 protein: CASSLGSRTNTEAFF
J gene: TRBJ2-7; V gene: TRBV28; D gene: TRBD1; clone size: once; CDR3 DNA: TGTGCCAGCAGTTTAGACCGACAGGGTAGAAGGTCCTACGAGCAGTACTTC; CDR3 protein: CASSLDRQGRRSYEQYF
J gene: TRBJ1-5; V gene: TRBV6-1; D gene: TRBD1; clone size: .; CDR3 DNA: TGTGCCAGCAGTGACGGAGAAGGGGGCTGGCAGCCCCAGCATTTT; CDR3 protein: CASSDGEGGWQPQHF
J gene: TRBJ2-7; V gene: TRBV19; D gene: .; clone size: .; CDR3 DNA: TGTGCCAGTAGTCCGGCGACTAGTGGGACTCCTTACGAGCAGTACTTC; CDR3 protein: CASSPATSGTPYEQYF
J gene: TRBJ2-3; V gene: TRBV27; D gene: .; clone size: .; CDR3 DNA: TGTGCCAGCAGTTTTTCTAGCGTCCCCTATCGCGATACGCAGTATTTT; CDR3 protein: CASSFSSVPYRDTQYF